This passage covers 18 T cell receptor beta chains from one sample sequenced in a study of T cells in Graves' hyperthyroidism and ophthalmopathy. RNA transcripts provided the source from which TCR beta CDR3 regions were amplified. HTBI primers were used for first-round RT-PCR of the TCR CDR3. TCRdb called the multiplex PCR reads again in MiXCR, with one record for every CDR3 protein. The sample shows about 590,000 distinct CDR3 sequences, approximately 15% of them seen only once. Sequencing was done on a sample of blood. The receptors originated from a woman younger than 35 with Graves' ophthalmopathy.

This clonotype was picked up many times. The gene calls are TRBV27 and TRBJ2-5; D is perhaps TRBD1 or TRBD2 (5 bases each). The V end lost 4 bases, the J end lost 7 bases, and 13 bases lay between the germline ends. CDR1 MNHEY and CDR2 SMNVEV come from the germline V gene (reference sequence). This CDR3 spans 13 amino acids. CDR3 amino acids: CASSWDGPGTQYF. CDR3 nucleotide sequence: TGTGCCAGCAGTTGGGACGGTCCGGGGACCCAGTACTTC.

This sequence joins TRBV2 and TRBJ1-1; possibly TRBD1 for D (5 bases). In germline, CDR1 is SNHLY, CDR2 FYNNEI. The germline V and J ends were trimmed by 7 bases and 6 bases, with 18 bases remaining between them. The CDR3 has 14 amino acids. The CDR3 loop reads CASNGATSNSEAFF. In nucleotides, the CDR3 is TGTGCCAGCAACGGGGCCACGAGTAACTCTGAAGCTTTCTTT.

This clonotype was recorded many times. V usage is TRBV20-1 and J usage is TRBJ2-7; 13 bases are a match to TRBD2. Germline values: CDR1 DFQATT, CDR2 SNEGSKA (reference sequence). V lost 5 bases and J lost 6; bases outside the gene matches: 4. The CDR3 totals 13 residues. CDR3 in amino acids: CSAGLAGDGEQYF. The CDR3 coding sequence is TGCAGTGCTGGACTAGCGGGAGATGGCGAGCAGTACTTC.

This clonotype occurred many times. The chain couples TRBV12-5 to TRBJ2-4, with 11 bases fitting TRBD2. The CDR3 totals 22 residues. J lost 0 bases, V lost 3 bases, and 19 bases had no gene match. CDR1 is LGHNT, CDR2 FRNRAP, per germline. The CDR3 DNA follows: TGTGCTAGTGGTTTAGTGGTCCGCGCTCTAGCGGGAGGCTCGATAGCCAAAAACATTCAGTACTTC. It is translated as CASGLVVRALAGGSIAKNIQYF. Full variable domain (rest looked up from reference TRBV12-5 and TRBJ2-4): DARVTQTPRHKVTEMGQEVTMRCQPILGHNTVFWYRQTMMQGLELLAYFRNRAPLDDSGMPKDRFSAEMPDATLATLKIQPSEPRDSAVYFCASGLVVRALAGGSIAKNIQYFGAGTRLSVL.

V usage is TRBV27 and J usage is TRBJ1-1; 9 positions agree with TRBD1. J gave up 3 bases and V 4 bases, and 12 bases lay outside the gene matches. This CDR3 is built from 17 residues. The germline gives CDR1 MNHEY, CDR2 SMNVEV (reference sequence). This CDR3 reads CASSWVQQGAADTEAFF. The CDR3 DNA reads as TGTGCCAGCAGTTGGGTCCAACAGGGGGCGGCGGACACTGAAGCTTTCTTT.

This clonotype came up many times. The chain joins TRBV2 to TRBJ2-7, with D unclear. Trimming pared 2 bases from V and 8 bases from J, leaving 16 bases between. The CDR3 has 14 residues. CDR1 and CDR2 (germline): SNHLY, FYNNEI. In DNA form, the CDR3 reads TGTGCCAGCAGTGAAAGGTTTGGATCCCGGCAGCAGTACTTC. Protein sequence: CASSERFGSRQQYF.

This clonotype occurred a few times. The chain combines TRBV5-4 with TRBJ1-2; 7 nucleotides agree with TRBD1. The germline V gene encodes CDR1 SGHNT and CDR2 YYREEE (reference sequence). CDR3 length: 15 amino acids. The V segment lost 4 bases and the J segment 4 bases; nucleotides outside the gene matches: 10. CDR3 DNA: TGTGCCAGCAGCCAGGACCCACAGGGGCCCTATGGCTACACCTTC. Its translation: CASSQDPQGPYGYTF. Combining the CDR3 with reference TRBV5-4 and TRBJ1-2 gives the whole variable domain ETGVTQSPTHLIKTRGQQVTLRCSSQSGHNTVSWYQQALGQGPQFIFQYYREEENGRGNFPPRFSGLQFPNYSSELNVNALELDDSALYLCASSQDPQGPYGYTFGSGTRLTVV.

This clonotype was counted once. The V call is TRBV27, the J call TRBJ1-1; possible D gene TRBD1, 5 bases. Germline assignment: CDR1 MNHEY and CDR2 SMNVEV (reference sequence). This CDR3 spans 13 amino acids. Trimming took 9 bases from V and 4 from J, leaving 15 bases between them. The CDR3: CASHQGWGTEAFF. The CDR3 DNA reads TGTGCCAGTCATCAGGGCTGGGGCACTGAAGCTTTCTTT.

J is TRBJ1-1 and V is TRBV6-1; 8 bases match TRBD1. V was pared by 5 bases and J by 4 bases, with 9 bases of the junction left unmatched. Germline V gene sequence: CDR1 MNHNS, CDR2 SASEGT. This CDR3 spans 15 amino acids. The DNA of the CDR3 is TGTGCCAGCAGTCGAGGGACAGGACGGGGCACTGAAGCTTTCTTT. It codes for CASSRGTGRGTEAFF.

This clonotype was seen more than once but under ten times. The chain carries TRBV6-5 and TRBJ1-2; no clear D. The CDR3 length is 14 residues. Germline assignment: CDR1 MNHEY and CDR2 SVGAGI. V dropped 0 bases and J dropped 8 bases, with 13 bases sitting between them. CDR3 nucleotide sequence: TGTGCCAGCAGTTACTCGGCTGATGCGGGGGGCTACACCTTC. It yields the protein CASSYSADAGGYTF.

This chain uses TRBV11-2 with TRBJ1-5; D uncertain. Between the trimmed V and J ends, which lost 4 bases and 4 bases, there was a span of 8 bases. Germline-derived CDR1 and CDR2 are SGHAT and FQNNGV. The CDR3 extends over 13 amino acids. CDR3 protein: CASSSAVNQPQHF. CDR3 nucleotides: TGTGCCAGCAGCTCGGCAGTGAATCAGCCCCAGCATTTT.

V gene TRBV19 combines with J gene TRBJ2-1; tentative D call: TRBD1 (6 bases). There are 15 residues in the CDR3. Trimming shortened V by 5 bases and J by 2 bases, and 13 bases separated the two germline ends. Germline CDR1 reads LNHDA; CDR2 reads SQIVND (reference sequence). CDR3: CASSLTGRTYNEQFF. In nucleotides, the CDR3 is TGTGCCAGTAGTCTCACAGGGCGCACCTACAATGAGCAGTTCTTC.

In its sample, this clonotype was seen many times. V is TRBV12-3 or TRBV12-4 and J is TRBJ1-2, with D possibly TRBD1 on 6 matching bases. There are 14 residues in the CDR3. Trimming took 2 bases from V and 7 from J, leaving 14 bases between them. CDR3 in amino acids: CASSLRRGISGYTF. CDR3 nucleotides: TGTGCCAGCAGTTTACGCAGGGGTATAAGTGGCTACACCTTC.

This clonotype came up once. A clone one base away is much larger, so this may be a read error. This rearrangement joins TRBV5-1 to TRBJ2-2; D is tentatively TRBD1 or TRBD2 (5 bases each). Germline-derived CDR1 and CDR2 are SGHRS and YFSETQ. This CDR3 is 16 amino acids long. CDR3 protein: CASSSGRLPNTGELSF. The CDR3 DNA reads TGCGCCAGCAGCTCGGGACGTTTGCCGAACACCGGGGAGCTGTCTTTT.

This chain joins TRBV20-1 and TRBJ2-3; TRBD1 might be the D (7 bases). The germline V gene has CDR1 DFQATT and CDR2 SNEGSKA (reference sequence). The CDR3 consists of 18 residues. The V and J ends lost 5 bases and 2 bases respectively, with 26 bases between them. The CDR3 DNA reads as TGCAGTGCTCGGGGGCAAAAAAAACGGGACAGTCACACAGATACGCAGTATTTT. This codes for CSARGQKKRDSHTDTQYF.

This clonotype was counted only a few times. The rearrangement uses TRBV19 and TRBJ2-6; no definite D call. CDR1 and CDR2 (germline): LNHDA, SQIVND (reference sequence). CDR3 length equals 12 residues. V lost 8 bases and J lost 12, with 14 bases in between. CDR3 bases: TGTGCCAGTTCATTAAACCCCGGCGTCCTGACTTTC. Encoded protein: CASSLNPGVLTF.

V gene TRBV5-1 combines with J gene TRBJ2-5; 8 nucleotides match TRBD1. V dropped 4 bases and J dropped 5; count of bases not matched to a gene: 7. Per the germline V gene, CDR1 is SGHRS and CDR2 is YFSETQ. The CDR3 runs 14 residues. CDR3 sequence reads: CASSLQGVQETQYF. CDR3 in DNA: TGCGCCAGCAGCCTACAGGGGGTTCAGGAGACCCAGTACTTC.

This clonotype was recorded many times. The rearrangement uses TRBV24-1 and TRBJ2-3; TRBD2 might be the D (7 bases). The germline V and J ends were trimmed by 9 bases and 0 bases, with 9 bases remaining between them. The length of the CDR3 is 13 residues. From germline, CDR1 is KGHDR and CDR2 SFDVKD. Here the CDR3 reads CATEGGSTDTQYF. DNA for the CDR3: TGTGCCACCGAGGGGGGGAGCACAGATACGCAGTATTTT.